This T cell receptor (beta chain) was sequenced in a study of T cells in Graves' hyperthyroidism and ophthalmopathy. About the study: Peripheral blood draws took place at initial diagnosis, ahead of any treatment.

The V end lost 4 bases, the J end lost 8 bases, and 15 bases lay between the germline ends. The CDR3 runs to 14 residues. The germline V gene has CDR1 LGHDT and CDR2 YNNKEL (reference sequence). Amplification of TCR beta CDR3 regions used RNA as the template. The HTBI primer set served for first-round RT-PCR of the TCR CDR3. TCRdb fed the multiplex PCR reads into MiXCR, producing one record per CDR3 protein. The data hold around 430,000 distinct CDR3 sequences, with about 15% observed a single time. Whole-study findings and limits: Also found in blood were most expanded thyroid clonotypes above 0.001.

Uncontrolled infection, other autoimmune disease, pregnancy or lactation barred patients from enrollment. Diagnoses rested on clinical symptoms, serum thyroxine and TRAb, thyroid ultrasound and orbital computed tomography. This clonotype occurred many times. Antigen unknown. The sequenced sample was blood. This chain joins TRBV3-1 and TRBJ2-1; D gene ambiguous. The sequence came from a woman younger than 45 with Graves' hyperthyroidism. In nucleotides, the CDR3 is TGTGCCAGCAGCCCCCTCCCAAAGTCGGATGAGCAGTTCTTC. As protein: CASSPLPKSDEQFF.